Sequencing of this TCR beta chain was carried out in a study of T cell changes during pregnancy in multiple sclerosis. This clone was recorded once. Repertoires were generated with immunoSEQ multiplex PCR, while TCRdb's copy carries only in-frame clones and drops some. The table records fewer than 20,000 clones, 85% to 90% of them present only once. This CDR3 is built from 11 residues. In germline, CDR1 is SQVTM, CDR2 ANQGSEA. V trimming: 7 bases; J trimming: 5 bases; junction bases outside the gene matches: 3. This receptor was taken from a female donor in good health, enrolled as a control in a pregnancy study. The sequences come from CD4+ T cells from peripheral blood mononuclear cells, collected in the first trimester of pregnancy. V and J are TRBV29-1 and TRBJ2-5, with 8 bases matching TRBD2. CDR3 loop: CSAGRGETQYF. The CDR3 nucleotides are TGCAGCGCCGGGAGGGGGGAGACCCAGTACTTC.